The clone carrying this T cell receptor beta chain came up many times. TCR beta CDR3 regions were amplified from RNA transcripts. Second-round multiplex PCR came after a first-round RT-PCR that employed HTBI primers. TCRdb reprocessed the multiplex PCR reads via MiXCR and lists one record per CDR3 protein. Here the sample spans roughly 480,000 distinct CDR3 sequences, over 13% being singletons. This CDR3 comprises 14 residues. V was shortened by 2 bases and J by 7 bases, with 9 bases between the two germline ends. Germline V gene lookup returns CDR1 MNHEY and CDR2 SMNVEV (reference sequence). The data were obtained in a study of Graves' ophthalmopathy and Graves' hyperthyroidism.

This clonotype was sampled from a woman in her 30s with Graves' ophthalmopathy. Sequenced input: blood. The chain combines TRBV27 with TRBJ1-6; D is undetermined. The CDR3 protein is CASSLKRLNSPLHF. The CDR3, as DNA: TGTGCCAGCAGTTTAAAACGGCTAAATTCACCCCTCCACTTT.